The present entry profiles one TCR beta chain with its context. At one end the junction does not follow the germline gene, possibly because of a read error. The data belong to a study of tumor-infiltrating lymphocytes in primary liver carcinoma. In the study overall: All patients had surgically resected primary liver carcinoma. The tumors ranged from roughly 4.2 to 11 cm across and fell within stage T1-T3 N0M0. Sample counts of productive TCRbeta reads spanned roughly 3.65 to 8 million; these counts were similar across tissue types.

In addition to blood RNA drawn from unsorted whole blood, germline DNA was extracted. Preoperatively, peripheral blood was drawn, roughly 3.6 milliliters in total. The CDR3 sequence is 12 residues long. The input was 450 to 550 ng total RNA; TCR beta cDNA was made from it with a constant-region primer. Employing slightly modified ARM-PCR, three nested multiplex PCR rounds were run, and these gave rise to the TCR beta libraries. For approximately 11 cycles apiece, the opening two PCR rounds ran with TRBV1-TRBV30 forward primers and a C-beta reverse primer. TCRdb fed the multiplex PCR reads into MiXCR, producing one record per CDR3 protein. This sample has 310,000 or so distinct CDR3 sequences, with about 50% found just once.

The chain combines TRBV12-3 or TRBV12-4 with TRBJ1-4, with D possibly TRBD1 on 5 matching bases. The clonotype originates from a woman aged 25-40 years with primary liver carcinoma and hepatitis B virus infection. Sequenced input: peripheral blood. CDR3 protein: CTSSLTGGKLFF. CDR3 nucleotides: TGTACCAGCAGTTTAACGGGGGGAAAACTGTTTTTT.